This entry lists 2 T cell receptor beta chains sequenced from one sample in a study of blood T cell repertoires in COVID-19. Only in-frame clones appear in the TCRdb table, and some are missing; sequencing was by immunoSEQ multiplex PCR. The sample contains roughly 30,000 clones, around 90% of which appear only once. Input material: peripheral blood. The receptor set was obtained from a human donor in a cohort sampled during active COVID-19.

The chain combines TRBV11-2 with TRBJ1-2; D gene unclear. This CDR3 region has 13 residues. Germline-derived CDR1 and CDR2 are SGHAT and FQNNGV. With 0 bases removed from V and 8 bases from J, the gap between germline ends came to 10 bases. As DNA, the CDR3 is TGTGCCAGCAGCTTAGATGTCGGGGTAGGCTACACCTTC. Translated, it gives CASSLDVGVGYTF.

This clone counts as medium-sized (0.01 to 0.1%). V gene TRBV3-1 (or the pseudogene TRBV3-2) combines with J gene TRBJ2-1, with TRBD2 matching 14 bases. The length of the CDR3 is 17 residues. The trim removed 3 bases at V and 8 bases at J, leaving 9 bases unmatched. The V gene's germline CDR1 is LGHDT and CDR2 YNNKEL (reference sequence). CDR3 coding DNA: TGTGCCAGCAGCCAGGCCCATGGGACTAGCGGGAGTGATGAGCAGTTCTTC. This gives the protein CASSQAHGTSGSDEQFF.